The present T cell receptor (beta chain) was sequenced within a study of beta chain features in type 1 diabetes (dated by TCRdb to between 2018 and 2020). General notes on the study: Mean age, gender distribution, total cell number and subset yield did not differ between patients and healthy donors. Across all samples, 90 million to 130 million sorted cells were examined, and cell number per subset correlated strongly with RNA yield. In the study, recently diagnosed type 1 diabetes patients and matched healthy donors were compared on the TCRB repertoires of their sorted circulating CD4+ T cell subsets. Whereas all 30 or so donors provided naive and central memory subsets, regulatory and stem cell-like memory subsets were isolated from just 8 patients and about 8 healthy donors.

Reading the germline V gene gives CDR1 SGHRS and CDR2 YFSETQ. V ends up 4 bases short and J 6 bases short, with an unmatched junction base count of 7. The CDR3 goes from the cysteine to the phenylalanine over 15 residues. Here the CDR3 DNA is all that survives: 45 bases in frame from base 1. Study-wide findings and limitations: Only small numbers of individuals were included in the HLA sub-analyses, which left unresolved whether HLA type had any influence on TCRB rearrangement. Sequencing cDNA rather than genomic DNA could over-represent highly expressing activated cells, although activation and CD3 levels did not differ between groups. At VDJ recombination sites, type 1 diabetes patients had fewer insertions and more deleted nucleotides, which implies abnormalities in thymic rearrangement. Shorter templates might have been favored by PCR, but patient and control samples were amplified and corrected together, so both groups would have been affected equally by any skew. Naive, central memory and regulatory TCRB repertoires appeared to be more similar among patients than among healthy donors. A moderate but significant shortening of TCRB CDR3 length was observed in type 1 diabetes patients in all four CD4+ subsets.

This clone was detected a few times. Its binding antigen is unknown. No much larger clonotype is one base removed from it; base qualities were not supplied. The entire amount of isolated RNA was reverse transcribed using the High Capacity cDNA Reverse Transcription Kit, so the sequenced TCRB transcripts were expressed ones. Deep immunoSEQ sequencing was applied to naive, central memory and regulatory T cell samples, giving an average of roughly 3.3 million total reads per sample. Sorted cells were lysed in RLT buffer, and RNA was extracted using DNase-treated RNeasy Micro or Mini kits according to cell number. Each cell subset was processed separately to prevent cross-contamination, with patient and healthy donor samples processed together. Using the immunoSEQ multiplex PCR, TCRB sequences were amplified from cDNA into 87-bp fragments spanning the CDR3 region. Sequencing of the amplicons was performed on the Illumina HiSeq platform. Per the original workflow: Synthetic template baselines were used to correct PCR bias computationally, reads within Hamming distance 2 were collapsed together, and singletons that could not be merged were discarded. Reads were aligned against IMGT so that V, D and J genes, CDR3 length and insertions or deletions at six rearrangement sites could be assigned. Within each subset, clonotype counts were normalized to sorted cell number, after which true diversity and Gini coefficients were computed with the tcR R package. The overlap coefficient, calculated on TCRB nucleotide sequences, was used to quantify repertoire sharing. As a proxy for the pre-selection repertoire, out-of-frame TCRB sequences from naive cells were analyzed. This immuneACCESS table, as held by TCRdb, lists in-frame sequences with V and J called but not all clones. Of the missing ones, under half trace to an unresolved V gene in checked studies; the others have no known cause. The V and J calls and clone size come from that table; D and trimming were worked out from the DNA. This sample lists more than 250,000 clones; roughly an eighth were detected once. The biggest ten clones account for 0.017% of the sample.

Each donor gave one peripheral blood draw, averaging approximately 110 mL, which was collected into heparinised tubes. Using a panel that included CD45RO, CCR7, CD25, CD127, CD95 and CD27, naive, central memory, regulatory and stem cell-like memory CD4+ T cells were sorted on a BD FACSAria II. All sorted populations exceeded 98% purity. PBMCs were isolated immediately by Lymphoprep density gradient centrifugation and stained directly without culture. So that batch effects would be minimized, each experiment stained and sorted samples in pairs, pairing one healthy donor with one patient. The rearranged chain carries TRBV5-1 and TRBJ2-2, with 9 bases matching TRBD2. The sequencing sample was made of naive CD4+ T cells from blood. Interpreted using the paper, the cell subset or site label stands for: true naive CD4+ T cells. The clonotype comes from a man aged 25 to 40 with type 1 diabetes. The sequenced DNA is TGCGCCAGCAGCCAAGGGACTAGCAGCGCCGGGGAGCTGTTTTTT. Its translation is CASSQGTSSAGELFF.